These 18 T cell receptor beta chains came from one sample sequenced in a study of OX40 agonist ivuxolimab in advanced cancers. Some clones are missing from TCRdb's copy, which holds only in-frame ones; the method was immunoSEQ multiplex PCR. The table shows roughly 90,000 clones, with around nine tenths occurring only once. The sample here was CD4+ or CD8+ T cells sorted from blood, taken in a trial of the OX40 agonist ivuxolimab. The receptor source for this set is an adult with an advanced solid tumor such as melanoma, head and neck, liver or kidney cancer.

The chain joins TRBV6-1 to TRBJ2-3; TRBD2 agrees at 10 bases. V lost 7 bases to trimming and J lost 2 bases; unmatched junction nucleotides: 6. Germline values: CDR1 MNHNS, CDR2 SASEGT. The CDR3 is made up of 15 amino acids. Here the CDR3 DNA reads TGTGCCAGCATCCTAGCGGGAGTGGTCACAGATACGCAGTATTTT. Translating gives CASILAGVVTDTQYF.

CDR3 protein: CASSPGGIRNYGYTF. CDR3 in DNA: TGTGCCAGCTCACCGGGGGGCATTAGGAACTATGGCTACACCTTC. The gene calls are TRBV18 and TRBJ1-2; D might be TRBD1 (6 bases). Germline V gives CDR1 KGHSH, CDR2 LQKENI. The V end was cut by 3 bases, the J end by 2 bases, with 13 bases between. The CDR3 runs to 15 residues.

The genes are TRBV5-1 and TRBJ1-1; D gene ambiguous. CDR1 SGHRS and CDR2 YFSETQ come from the germline V gene. The CDR3 extends over 17 amino acids. V was shortened by 4 bases and J by 0 bases, with 19 bases between the two germline ends. This chain's CDR3 is CASSKGLANQMNTEAFF. Written as DNA, the CDR3 is TGCGCCAGCAGCAAAGGATTGGCTAATCAAATGAACACTGAAGCTTTCTTT.

The CDR3: CASSFAGDAYNSPLHF. The CDR3 DNA is TGCGCCAGCAGCTTCGCAGGGGACGCCTATAATTCACCCCTCCACTTT. The J gene is TRBJ1-6, the V gene TRBV5-1; tentative D call: TRBD1 (6 bases). CDR1 and CDR2 from the germline V gene are SGHRS and YFSETQ. The CDR3 runs to 16 residues. Trimming shortened V by 2 bases and J by 2 bases, and 11 bases separated the two germline ends.

The V call is TRBV5-1, the J call TRBJ1-5; D remains ambiguous. Germline CDR1 and CDR2: SGHRS and YFSETQ. The V and J ends lost 4 bases and 2 bases respectively, with 7 bases between them. The CDR3 loop spans 13 amino acids. The CDR3 region is CASSPMGNQPQHF. As DNA, the CDR3 is TGCGCCAGCAGCCCCATGGGCAATCAGCCCCAGCATTTT.

The chain carries TRBV5-6 and TRBJ1-6, with 7 bases aligning to TRBD1. The ends lost 1 base at V and 0 bases at J; junction bases unmatched: 10. Germline values: CDR1 SGHDT, CDR2 YYEEEE. CDR3 length: 19 residues. The CDR3 DNA follows: TGTGCCAGCAGCTTGTCTCCCGGGACAGCTAGCTCCTATAATTCACCCCTCCACTTT. Translation: CASSLSPGTASSYNSPLHF.

The genes are TRBV25-1 and TRBJ1-2; D unclear. The CDR3 loop spans 12 amino acids. V was shortened by 8 bases and J by 7 bases, with 14 bases between the two germline ends. From germline, CDR1 is MGHDK and CDR2 SYGVNS. The DNA for the CDR3 is TGTGCCAGCCGAGTAGAAGCTGGTGGCTACACCTTC. Amino acids: CASRVEAGGYTF.

In nucleotides, the CDR3 is TGTGCCAGCTCACCGGGACAGATACTTACCTACGAGCAGTACTTC. This translates into CASSPGQILTYEQYF. This chain joins TRBV18 and TRBJ2-7; 7 nucleotides match TRBD1. V lost 3 bases, J lost 2 bases, and 7 bases stayed unmatched. CDR3 length equals 15 residues. Germline lookup yields CDR1 KGHSH and CDR2 LQKENI.

This chain links TRBV19 with TRBJ2-7; weak D call: TRBD2 (6 bases). CDR1 and CDR2 (germline): LNHDA, SQIVND (reference sequence). Trimming removed 3 bases from V and 7 bases from J, with 7 bases in between. This CDR3 region has 11 residues. CDR3 in DNA: TGTGCCAGTAGTATGGGGAGGGAGCAGTACTTC. It specifies CASSMGREQYF.

The rearrangement joins TRBV7-7 to TRBJ2-1; 9 nucleotides line up with TRBD2. The CDR3 spans 15 residues. Unmatched junction bases numbered 6, after V lost 5 bases and J lost 4 bases. Germline V gene sequence: CDR1 SSHAT, CDR2 FNYEAQ (reference sequence). CDR3 loop: CASSLSGSWYNEQFF. As DNA, the CDR3 is TGTGCCAGCAGCCTTAGCGGGAGTTGGTACAATGAGCAGTTCTTC.

V and J are TRBV7-9 and TRBJ1-3; the D gene is possibly TRBD1 (5 bases). This CDR3 is 17 amino acids long. V lost 5 bases to trimming and J lost 2 bases, with 19 bases between them. Germline values: CDR1 SEHNR, CDR2 FQNEAQ (reference sequence). The CDR3 region is CASSQSWGGSAGNTIYF. The CDR3 DNA sequence: TGTGCCAGCAGCCAATCATGGGGGGGATCAGCTGGAAACACCATATATTTT. The full variable domain, rest sourced from reference TRBV7-9 and TRBJ1-3, is DTGVSQNPRHKITKRGQNVTFRCDPISEHNRLYWYRQTLGQGPEFLTYFQNEAQLEKSRLLSDRFSAERPKGSFSTLEIQRTEQGDSAMYLCASSQSWGGSAGNTIYFGEGSWLTVV.

The chain joins TRBV6-5 to TRBJ1-1; D perhaps matches TRBD1 (5 bases). This CDR3 contains 14 residues. Deletions cut 7 bases from V and 2 bases from J, with 14 bases between. Germline V gives CDR1 MNHEY, CDR2 SVGAGI. Written as DNA, the CDR3 is TGTGCCAGCAACCTCGGGGGGACCAACACTGAAGCTTTCTTT. This translates into CASNLGGTNTEAFF.

V usage is TRBV11-2 and J usage is TRBJ2-5; the D gene is possibly TRBD1 (5 bases). The germline CDR1 and CDR2 sequences are SGHAT and FQNNGV. With 1 base removed from V and 3 bases from J, the gap between germline ends came to 9 bases. The CDR3 totals 14 residues. DNA of the CDR3: TGTGCCAGCAGCTTAGTACAGGTGGAAGAGACCCAGTACTTC. Its translation is CASSLVQVEETQYF.

The genes are TRBV27 and TRBJ1-2, with D possibly being TRBD1 (5 bases). This CDR3 contains 14 residues. Germline CDR1 MNHEY, CDR2 SMNVEV (reference sequence). V was cut by 5 bases and J by 4 bases, with 14 bases left in between. This CDR3 reads CASSASTVRYGYTF. The CDR3 bases are TGTGCCAGCAGTGCCTCGACAGTTCGCTATGGCTACACCTTC.

The V gene is TRBV4-2, the J gene TRBJ2-5; no reliable D call. Trimming removed 0 bases from V and 5 bases from J, with 7 bases in between. This CDR3 has 13 residues. From germline, CDR1 is LGHNA and CDR2 YNFKEQ. The CDR3 DNA follows: TGTGCCAGCAGCCAAGATTGGTCGGAGACCCAGTACTTC. This sequence encodes CASSQDWSETQYF.

The chain joins TRBV6-6 to TRBJ2-7, with D uncertain. The CDR3 is made up of 14 amino acids. V was shortened by 4 bases and J by 4 bases, with 14 bases between the two germline ends. Per the germline V gene, CDR1 is MNHNY and CDR2 is SVGAGI (reference sequence). The CDR3 sequence is CASSSEFTVYEQYF. Here the CDR3 DNA reads TGTGCCAGCAGTTCCGAGTTTACAGTTTACGAGCAGTACTTC.

The V call is TRBV9, the J call TRBJ2-1; D is ambiguous. V was pared by 1 base and J by 3 bases, with 8 bases between. This CDR3 spans 14 amino acids. Germline values: CDR1 SGDLS, CDR2 YYNGEE. The CDR3 spells CASSVQGNYNEQFF. Written as DNA, the CDR3 is TGTGCCAGCAGCGTACAAGGGAACTACAATGAGCAGTTCTTC.

The rearrangement uses TRBV5-1 and TRBJ1-1, with TRBD1 matching over 9 bases. The CDR3 loop spans 13 amino acids. The V segment lost 5 bases and the J segment 3 bases; nucleotides outside the gene matches: 2. CDR1 is SGHRS and CDR2 is YFSETQ in the germline V gene. The CDR3 protein is CASRRDRDTEAFF. DNA for the CDR3: TGCGCCAGCAGACGGGACAGGGACACTGAAGCTTTCTTT.